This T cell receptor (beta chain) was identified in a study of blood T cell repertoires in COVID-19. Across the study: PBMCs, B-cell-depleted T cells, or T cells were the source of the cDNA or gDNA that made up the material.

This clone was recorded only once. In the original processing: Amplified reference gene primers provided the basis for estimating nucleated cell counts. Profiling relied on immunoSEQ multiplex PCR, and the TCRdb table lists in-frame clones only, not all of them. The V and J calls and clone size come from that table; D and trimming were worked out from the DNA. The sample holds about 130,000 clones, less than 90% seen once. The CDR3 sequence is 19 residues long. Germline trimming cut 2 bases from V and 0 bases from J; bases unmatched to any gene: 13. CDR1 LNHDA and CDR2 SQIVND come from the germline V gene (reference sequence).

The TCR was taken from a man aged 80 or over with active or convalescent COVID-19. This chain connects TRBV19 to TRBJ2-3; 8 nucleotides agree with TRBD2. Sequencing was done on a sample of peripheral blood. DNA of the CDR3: TGTGCCAGTAGTATAAGTAGCAGCGGGAGCCTTATTAGCACAGATACGCAGTATTTT. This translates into CASSISSSGSLISTDTQYF.